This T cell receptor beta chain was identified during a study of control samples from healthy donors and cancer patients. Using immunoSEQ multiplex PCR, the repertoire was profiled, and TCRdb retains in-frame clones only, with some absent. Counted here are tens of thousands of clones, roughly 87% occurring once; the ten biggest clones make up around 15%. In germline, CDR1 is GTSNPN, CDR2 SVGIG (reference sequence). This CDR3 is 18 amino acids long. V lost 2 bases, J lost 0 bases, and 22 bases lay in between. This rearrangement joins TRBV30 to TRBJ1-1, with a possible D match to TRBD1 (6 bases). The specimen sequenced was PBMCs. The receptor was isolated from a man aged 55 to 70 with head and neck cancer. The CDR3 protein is CAWSWGRGRGGMNTEAFF. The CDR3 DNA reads TGTGCCTGGAGTTGGGGCAGGGGCCGCGGGGGGATGAACACTGAAGCTTTCTTT.